This T cell receptor (beta chain) was captured by sequencing in a study of glioma-infiltrating T cells after dendritic cell vaccination. At the level of the study: Dendritic cell vaccination trial patients had either newly diagnosed or recurrent glioblastoma. Whole-study findings and limits: Higher TCR clonality did not directly relate to longer survival.

A note on this clone: The target antigen is unknown.

Assay used: immunoSEQ multiplex PCR; TCRdb lists only in-frame clones, some missing. The table includes 70,000 to 95,000 clones, roughly 87% detected once. As to time point: after dendritic cell vaccination, including at tumor progression/relapse. None of the glioblastoma patients had an isocitrate dehydrogenase mutation. The germline V and J ends were trimmed by 2 bases and 4 bases, with 4 bases remaining between them. Germline V gene sequence: CDR1 MDHEN, CDR2 SYDVKM. The length of the CDR3 is 12 residues. This sample comprised blood, obtained after dendritic cell vaccination. The gene calls are TRBV28 and TRBJ2-3; no reliable D call. The receptor was derived from a human donor with glioblastoma. The CDR3 loop is CASSLTADTQYF. The CDR3 DNA reads TGTGCCAGCAGTTTAACGGCAGATACGCAGTATTTT.